This T cell receptor beta chain was recorded in a study of shared clonotypes between healthy human individuals. The naive CD8 fraction comprised CD45RO-negative cells positively selected for CCR7 and excluded terminally differentiated effector memory CD45RA+ cells. Assay runs were performed at deep level. Profiling relied on immunoSEQ multiplex PCR, and the TCRdb table lists in-frame clones only, not all of them. The sample holds about 680,000 clones; 92% are singletons and the top ten take roughly 22%. The CDR3 is 13 amino acids. The V and J ends lost 6 bases and 2 bases respectively, with 8 bases between them. CDR1 SEHNR and CDR2 FQNEAQ come from the germline V gene (reference sequence).

This rearrangement joins TRBV7-9 to TRBJ1-3; D is perhaps TRBD1 (5 bases). Sequenced sample: naive CD8+ T cells sorted from blood. This TCR came from a young man in good health. The CDR3, as DNA: TGTGCCAGCAGTGTGGGGCCTGGAAACACCATATATTTT. This sequence encodes CASSVGPGNTIYF.